Listed here are 30 T cell receptor beta chains from one sample, sequenced in a study of blood T cells in healthy people across ages (dated by TCRdb to the mid-2010s). The library came from 5' RACE. TCRdb records Illumina HiSeq 2500 as the sequencer. A second PCR of roughly 6 to 11 cycles was performed with a sample-barcoded 5' primer and a J-beta primer mix. TCRdb ran its own pipeline on the public reads, namely fastp trimming at Q25 and MiXCR clone calling, and kept in-frame beta chains. A single entry per CDR3 protein holds the most common genes and DNA from its merged rows. The sample table lists approximately 800,000 distinct CDR3 sequences, about 55% of them with a count of one. The ten biggest clones cover roughly 37% of the sample. The source material was blood. These receptors were obtained from a man older than 75 in good health.

On this clonotype: Mismatch with germline at one junction end may stem from a read error. This chain connects TRBV29-1 to TRBJ1-2; D not certain. The germline V gene has CDR1 SQVTM and CDR2 ANQGSEA. The CDR3 is 11 residues long. For the CDR3, the DNA is TGCAGCGTGAAGGGTGTCGCTGGCTGCACCTTC. Its translation: CSVKGVAGCTF.

The genes are TRBV7-9 and TRBJ2-7; 9 bases agree with TRBD1. J was trimmed by 6 bases and V by 4 bases; bases with no gene match: 10. CDR1 is SEHNR, CDR2 FQNEAQ, per germline (reference sequence). This CDR3 comprises 15 residues. CDR3 nucleotide sequence: TGTGCCAGCAGCTCTGGGACAGGGTTTTCAGGCGAGCAGTACTTC. Amino acids: CASSSGTGFSGEQYF.

The V call is TRBV28, the J call TRBJ2-7; the match to TRBD1 covers 9 bases. This CDR3 is 14 amino acids long. Per the germline V gene, CDR1 is MDHEN and CDR2 is SYDVKM. Trimming cost V 6 bases and J 0 bases; bases outside gene matches: 3. CDR3 protein: CASRGQGYSYEQYF. The CDR3 DNA is TGTGCCAGCAGGGGACAGGGATACTCCTACGAGCAGTACTTC. The variable domain in full, with the rest retrieved from reference TRBV28 and TRBJ2-7, is DVKVTQSSRYLVKRTGEKVFLECVQDMDHENMFWYRQDPGLGLRLIYFSYDVKMKEKGDIPEGYSVSREKKERFSLILESASTNQTSMYLCASRGQGYSYEQYFGPGTRLTVT.

This clonotype showed up just a few times. The rearrangement uses TRBV7-2 and TRBJ2-7, with D possibly TRBD1 on 6 matching bases. The DNA end is more similar to TRBJ2-5, so the J call may be wrong. The CDR3 sequence is 15 residues long. Germline values: CDR1 SGHTA, CDR2 FQGNSA. The CDR3 loop is CASSSSGQLQETQYF. The CDR3 region has the DNA TGTGCCAGCAGCTCTTCCGGACAGCTACAAGAGACCCAGTACTTC.

J is TRBJ2-7 and V is TRBV12-3 or TRBV12-4, with D perhaps matching TRBD1 (5 bases). V lost 6 bases and J lost 0, with 12 bases in between. The CDR3 sequence is 14 residues long. In nucleotides, the CDR3 is TGTGCCAGCAGCACTAAGGGGCTCTCCTACGAGCAGTACTTC. It yields the protein CASSTKGLSYEQYF.

This chain connects TRBV29-1 to TRBJ2-5; 11 nucleotides match TRBD1. This CDR3 region has 13 residues. V trimming: 7 bases; J trimming: 5 bases; junction bases outside the gene matches: 6. CDR1 and CDR2 from the germline V gene are SQVTM and ANQGSEA. The CDR3 coding sequence is TGCAGCGCTGGAGGGACAGGGGGGGAGACCCAGTACTTC. Translation: CSAGGTGGETQYF.

This clonotype has a handful of counts. The rearrangement links TRBV25-1 to TRBJ2-1, with unresolved D. The germline gives CDR1 MGHDK, CDR2 SYGVNS. This CDR3 has 13 amino acids. Trimming took off 1 base at V and 7 bases at J, with 8 bases between the two ends. The DNA of the CDR3 is TGTGCCAGCAGTGAATTCGGTTCAAATGAGCAGTTCTTC. It translates to CASSEFGSNEQFF.

The rearrangement joins TRBV7-3 to TRBJ2-3; D uncertain. The germline V and J ends were trimmed by 0 bases and 4 bases, with 11 bases remaining between them. CDR1 and CDR2 (germline): SGHTA, FQGTGA. This CDR3 has 15 residues. CDR3 coding DNA: TGTGCCAGCAGCTTAACGGTCGGGTTTCCAGATACGCAGTATTTT. It encodes CASSLTVGFPDTQYF.

CDR3 residues: CASSGGPVETQYF. CDR3 in DNA: TGTGCCAGCAGCGGGGGACCGGTTGAGACCCAGTACTTC. The rearrangement joins TRBV9 to TRBJ2-5; perhaps D is TRBD1 or TRBD2 (5 bases each). V lost 3 bases and J lost 5, with 11 bases in between. The germline gives CDR1 SGDLS, CDR2 YYNGEE. This CDR3 comprises 13 residues.

The CDR3 loop reads CASSLTWGPYEQYF. As DNA, the CDR3 is TGTGCCAGCAGCTTAACCTGGGGGCCCTACGAGCAGTACTTC. The chain couples TRBV7-2 to TRBJ2-7, with D possibly TRBD1 on 6 matching bases. CDR3 length: 14 residues. In germline, CDR1 is SGHTA, CDR2 FQGNSA. The V gene lost 2 bases and the J gene lost 2 bases, with 10 bases spanning the gap. Full variable domain (outside the CDR3, taken from reference TRBV7-2 and TRBJ2-7): GAGVSQSPSNKVTEKGKDVELRCDPISGHTALYWYRQSLGQGLEFLIYFQGNSAPDKSGLPSDRFSAERTGGSVSTLTIQRTQQEDSAVYLCASSLTWGPYEQYFGPGTRLTVT.

This clonotype was detected a few times. This chain uses TRBV11-2 with TRBJ2-1, with a weak D call TRBD2 (6 bases). CDR1 is SGHAT and CDR2 is FQNNGV in the germline V gene. CDR3 length equals 14 residues. Trimming left V 5 bases short and J 4 bases short, with 12 bases between. The CDR3 loop is CASSATGLYNEQFF. The CDR3 DNA follows: TGTGCCAGCAGCGCAACGGGACTTTACAATGAGCAGTTCTTC.

V and J are TRBV10-3 and TRBJ2-4, with D possibly TRBD2 on 7 matching bases. Deletions cut 3 bases from V and 2 bases from J, with 17 bases between. The CDR3 totals 17 residues. Germline V gene data show CDR1 as ENHRY and CDR2 as SYGVKD. CDR3: CAISEGEGGVPKNIQYF. CDR3 in DNA: TGTGCCATCAGTGAAGGCGAGGGGGGGGTCCCCAAAAACATTCAGTACTTC.

This clonotype was counted between two and nine times. The chain carries TRBV20-1 and TRBJ2-5; no reliable D call. The V end lost 0 bases, the J end lost 4 bases, and 18 bases lay between the germline ends. The CDR3 totals 16 residues. In germline, CDR1 is DFQATT, CDR2 SNEGSKA (reference sequence). This CDR3 is CSARDFRVPVRETQYF. As DNA, the CDR3 is TGCAGTGCTAGAGATTTTAGGGTACCGGTCAGAGAGACCCAGTACTTC.

The chain uses TRBV7-2 and TRBJ2-5, with D maybe TRBD1 (5 bases). V was shortened by 2 bases and J by 3 bases, with 10 bases between the two germline ends. The V gene's germline CDR1 is SGHTA and CDR2 FQGNSA. This CDR3 comprises 14 residues. The CDR3, as DNA: TGTGCCAGCAGCTTATGGAGACAGAAAGAGACCCAGTACTTC. Amino acid sequence: CASSLWRQKETQYF.

The chain links TRBV3-1 to TRBJ2-7; D perhaps matches TRBD1 (6 bases). Trimming pared 4 bases from V and 3 bases from J, leaving 13 bases between. Germline CDR1 LGHDT, CDR2 YNNKEL (reference sequence). The CDR3 consists of 14 residues. DNA of the CDR3: TGTGCCAGCAGCCTCGGACAGAAAATCTACGAGCAGTACTTC. This codes for CASSLGQKIYEQYF.

J is TRBJ2-5 and V is TRBV6-1, with 11 bases lining up with TRBD2. CDR1 is MNHNS, CDR2 SASEGT, per germline. The ends lost 6 bases at V and 11 bases at J; junction bases unmatched: 17. The CDR3 runs to 16 residues. DNA for the CDR3: TGTGCCAGCAGCGCAACTAGCGGGAGTATTACCGATGAGCAGTACTTC. Translated, it gives CASSATSGSITDEQYF.

This clonotype turned up a few times. The chain joins TRBV28 to TRBJ2-5, with TRBD2 matching 7 bases. This CDR3 spans 17 amino acids. Trimming removed 3 bases from V and 1 base from J; junction bases left unmatched: 11. The V gene's germline CDR1 is MDHEN and CDR2 SYDVKM. The CDR3 nucleotides read TGTGCCAGCAGTTTCCCGACTAGCAGAATCTTCCAAGAGACCCAGTACTTC. Its translation is CASSFPTSRIFQETQYF.

This clonotype was seen a single time. Germline and junction disagree at one end, which may indicate a read error. V and J are TRBV5-1 and TRBJ2-1; D may correspond to TRBD1 or TRBD2 (5 bases each). The DNA end is more similar to TRBJ2-7, so the J call may be wrong. CDR3 size: 15 residues. Germline values: CDR1 SGHRS, CDR2 YFSETQ. CDR3 in DNA: TGCGCCAGTAGCTTGACCCGGGACGGGGCCTACGAGCAGTACTTC. It specifies CASSLTRDGAYEQYF.

The chain combines TRBV6-6 with TRBJ2-7; D gene ambiguous. This CDR3 is built from 14 residues. V gave up 5 bases and J gave up 1 base, with 12 bases separating them. Germline V gene sequence: CDR1 MNHNY, CDR2 SVGAGI (reference sequence). CDR3 region: CASSPRWDSYEQYF. The CDR3, as DNA: TGTGCCAGCAGTCCCAGGTGGGATTCCTACGAGCAGTACTTC.

V is TRBV12-3 or TRBV12-4 and J is TRBJ1-2, with 7 bases matching TRBD1. V was pared by 8 bases and J by 2 bases, with 5 bases of the junction left unmatched. This CDR3 contains 13 residues. CDR3 sequence: CASSTGRNYGYTF. CDR3 DNA sequence: TGTGCCAGCTCGACAGGGCGCAACTATGGCTACACCTTC.

The chain links TRBV7-8 to TRBJ1-1, with TRBD1 matching 7 bases. CDR3 size: 15 residues. V lost 2 bases, J lost 1 base, and 4 bases stayed unmatched. Germline V lookup: CDR1 SGHVS, CDR2 FQNEAQ. The chain's CDR3 is CASSLTGQTNTEAFF. The CDR3, as DNA: TGTGCCAGCAGCTTAACGGGACAGACGAACACTGAAGCTTTCTTT. Using reference TRBV7-8 and TRBJ1-1 for the parts outside the CDR3, the full variable domain is GAGVSQSPRYKVAKRGQDVALRCDPISGHVSLFWYQQALGQGPEFLTYFQNEAQLDKSGLPSDRFFAERPEGSVSTLKIQRTQQEDSAVYLCASSLTGQTNTEAFFGQGTRLTVV.

This clonotype was counted a few times. CDR3 sequence (DNA): TGCGCCAGCAGCTTGGGGACAGGAGATTATATCCAGCACAGATACGCGTATTTT. This gives the protein CASSLGTGDYIQHRYAYF. The chain employs TRBV5-1 and TRBJ2-3; 7 bases agree with TRBD1. The CDR3 extends over 18 amino acids. Germline V gene lookup returns CDR1 SGHRS and CDR2 YFSETQ. The V segment lost 0 bases and the J segment 14 bases; nucleotides outside the gene matches: 24.

This clonotype turned up a few times. The rearrangement links TRBV29-1 to TRBJ2-3; the match to TRBD1 covers 11 bases. Germline values: CDR1 SQVTM, CDR2 ANQGSEA. The V and J ends lost 4 bases and 1 base, in that order; junction bases with no gene match: 1. The CDR3 covers 14 residues. CDR3 bases: TGCAGCGTTGCGGGACAGGGGGGCACAGATACGCAGTATTTT. This translates into CSVAGQGGTDTQYF.

V usage is TRBV5-6 and J usage is TRBJ2-3, with D unclear. The CDR3 sequence is 15 residues long. V was pared by 3 bases and J by 14 bases, with 25 bases between. Germline-derived CDR1 and CDR2 are SGHDT and YYEEEE. The CDR3 here is CASSSYWSGNRYAYF. The CDR3 bases are TGTGCCAGCAGCTCGTATTGGTCAGGAAACAGATACGCGTATTTT.

The chain employs TRBV5-1 and TRBJ2-1, with 11 bases lining up with TRBD2. The germline CDR1 and CDR2 sequences are SGHRS and YFSETQ. With 2 bases clipped from V and 5 bases from J, the junction kept 3 bases outside the gene matches. The CDR3 is 15 amino acids. The CDR3 reads CASSLLAGEDNEQFF. CDR3 DNA: TGCGCCAGCAGCTTACTAGCGGGAGAGGACAATGAGCAGTTCTTC. The complete variable domain, with remaining parts taken from reference TRBV5-1 and TRBJ2-1, reads KAGVTQTPRYLIKTRGQQVTLSCSPISGHRSVSWYQQTPGQGLQFLFEYFSETQRNKGNFPGRFSGRQFSNSRSEMNVSTLELGDSALYLCASSLLAGEDNEQFFGPGTRLTVL.

This clonotype was observed a handful of times. The CDR3 nucleotides are TGTGCCAGCAGTTACTCGGGGGTCGGCTATGGCTACACCTTC. Protein: CASSYSGVGYGYTF. The genes are TRBV6-5 and TRBJ1-2, with D perhaps matching TRBD1 (5 bases). V gave up 0 bases and J gave up 4 bases, with 9 bases separating them. The V gene's germline CDR1 is MNHEY and CDR2 SVGAGI. The CDR3 consists of 14 residues.

The rearrangement uses TRBV20-1 and TRBJ1-2; D not resolved. Per the germline V gene, CDR1 is DFQATT and CDR2 is SNEGSKA (reference sequence). The germline V and J ends were trimmed by 6 bases and 6 bases, with 17 bases remaining between them. The CDR3 sequence is 13 residues long. CDR3 amino acids: CSATQWLGNGYTF. The CDR3 DNA reads TGCAGTGCCACACAGTGGCTCGGCAATGGCTACACCTTC.

This clonotype was seen more than once but under ten times. V gene TRBV3-1 combines with J gene TRBJ2-5; 14 nucleotides align to TRBD2. There are 16 residues in the CDR3. The germline V gene has CDR1 LGHDT and CDR2 YNNKEL (reference sequence). V lost 4 bases, J lost 5 bases, and 6 bases stayed unmatched. The CDR3 loop reads CASSPRTSGRSETQYF. Written as DNA, the CDR3 is TGTGCCAGCAGCCCTCGGACTAGCGGGAGGTCGGAGACCCAGTACTTC.

CDR3 DNA: TGTGCCAGCACTGATCCAGGGCGAGAGACCCAGTACTTC. Translation gives CASTDPGRETQYF. The J gene is TRBJ2-5, the V gene TRBV25-1, with D possibly being TRBD1 (5 bases). Trimming took off 7 bases at V and 4 bases at J, with 13 bases between the two ends. Germline V gene data show CDR1 as MGHDK and CDR2 as SYGVNS. The CDR3 totals 13 residues.

The chain recombines TRBV28 with TRBJ2-6, with 7 bases that match TRBD1. The CDR3 runs 16 residues. V gave up 4 bases and J gave up 1 base; unmatched junction bases: 4. Germline loops: CDR1 MDHEN, CDR2 SYDVKM. The CDR3 DNA sequence: TGTGCCAGCAGTTCGACAGGGAGATCTGGGGCCAACGTCCTGACTTTC. Its translation is CASSSTGRSGANVLTF.